This TCR beta chain stems from a study of OX40 agonist ivuxolimab in advanced cancers. Turning to the overall study: Ivuxolimab was an agonistic, fully human IgG2 monoclonal antibody directed against OX40 (CD134), a costimulatory receptor. In the dose-escalation cohort, 75% to 90% of patients were male, and the mean age was 60 years with a range of roughly 23 to 90. The monotherapy dose-escalation portion (N = 52 patients) of the phase I ivuxolimab trial is reported in the paper. Peripheral TCRbeta sequencing was intended to test whether TCR sequence diversity was altered and clonal T-cell expansion was caused by ivuxolimab. Patients were allowed to have had prior anti-PD-1, anti-PD-L1 or anti-CTLA-4 therapy, and 40% of the dose-escalation patients had previously received checkpoint inhibitors. Partial responses were achieved by three dose-escalation patients, of whom one had hepatocellular carcinoma and two had cutaneous melanoma. Of the roughly 52 patients in dose escalation, around 19 had hepatocellular carcinoma, about 15 had melanoma, 9 had renal cell carcinoma and 9 had head and neck cancer. Intravenous ivuxolimab was administered to patients every 2 weeks at six dose levels: 0.01, 0.1, 0.3, 1.5, 3 and 10 mg/kg.

For this clone: What this receptor recognizes is not known. The input lacks base qualities; no much larger clone sits a single base away.

To sequence the TCRbeta CDR3 region, genomic DNA was isolated from the sorted cells. The immunoSEQ Assay was used to sequence the TCRbeta CDR3 regions. The source is immuneACCESS, and TCRdb retained only in-frame sequences with V and J called. Part of the clones is not carried over; for the studies checked, unresolved V genes explain less than half of this, and the remainder is unexplained. The sample includes about 54,000 clones, with roughly 81% observed a single time. The ten largest clones add up to 1.2% of the sample. General findings and caveats noted by the study authors: Clonal expansion of both CD4+ and CD8+ blood T cells was observed from baseline to week 6 at doses 0.1 to 3.0 mg/kg. The antigen specificity of the peripheral T cells that underwent clonal expansion was not determined. Low levels of normalized T-cell clonal expansion were also seen in some nonresponding patients. After ivuxolimab, CD8+ T cells had more expanded clones than CD4+ T cells on average. In the 0.1-3.0 mg/kg groups, partial responders were among the patients with the lowest normalized peripheral clonal expansion, particularly in CD8+ T cells.

The trial excluded patients who had a history of autoimmune disease or who were on systemic immunosuppression. Peripheral blood for TCR sequencing was collected from all dose cohorts at baseline, on cycle 4 day 1, and on cycle 7 day 1. Samples were obtained from an open-label, multicenter, first-in-human phase I dose-escalation trial of ivuxolimab. Adults with locally advanced or metastatic melanoma, renal cell, hepatocellular, or head and neck squamous cell carcinoma were enrolled in the trial. Before TCR sequencing, CD4+ and CD8+ T cells were separately sorted from peripheral blood. Looking up the germline V gene yields CDR1 SGHDN and CDR2 FVKESK. The CDR3 has 16 amino acids, counting the end cysteine and phenylalanine. Left in the record is the CDR3 DNA by itself, 48 bases read in frame from the first base. V is shortened by 3 bases, J by 3 bases, and the region joining them spans 18 bases.

This chain joins TRBV14 to TRBJ2-7; the D call is possibly TRBD1 or TRBD2, each sharing 5 bases. This TCR derives from an adult with an advanced solid tumor such as melanoma, head and neck, liver or kidney cancer. Source: CD4+ or CD8+ T cells sorted from blood, taken in a trial of the OX40 agonist ivuxolimab. The DNA is as follows: TGTGCCAGCAGCCAGAGGGACGGATTGAGCAACTACGAGCAGTACTTC. Translated, it gives CASSQRDGLSNYEQYF.